This TCR beta chain appears in the sequencing data of a study of T cells in Graves' hyperthyroidism and ophthalmopathy. The study, taken as a whole, reports: Most thyroid clonotypes expanded above 0.001 appeared in blood too.

Details on this clonotype: Antigen unknown.

The V end lost 10 bases, the J end lost 11 bases, and 20 bases lay between the germline ends. The CDR3 length is 12 residues. Germline V gene lookup returns CDR1 LNHDA and CDR2 SQIVND (reference sequence). RNA transcripts served as the template for amplifying TCR beta CDR3 regions. TCR CDR3 regions were first amplified by RT-PCR with HTBI primers. MiXCR was run by TCRdb on the multiplex PCR reads, yielding one entry per CDR3 protein. Of roughly 240,000 distinct CDR3 sequences in the sample, around 25% were seen once. V is TRBV19 and J is TRBJ1-2; a possible D gene is TRBD1 (5 bases). The sequenced sample consisted of blood. The source of this sequence is a woman in her thirties or forties with Graves' ophthalmopathy. This CDR3 is CATNPREGRYTF. For the CDR3, the DNA is TGTGCCACCAATCCTAGGGAGGGGCGTTACACCTTC.